The 23 T cell receptor beta chains below all came from one sample that was sequenced in a study of PD-L1 blockade in urothelial cancer. TCRdb's copy holds only in-frame clones and misses some; the assay was immunoSEQ multiplex PCR. Found here are approximately 79,000 clones, more than 85% of them singletons; the top ten hold roughly 0.8%. The time point is: peripheral blood 6 weeks after treatment start. Sample: PBMCs, taken around atezolizumab (anti-PD-L1) treatment. Source of these receptors: a woman aged 80 or over with urothelial cancer.

The J gene is TRBJ2-1, the V gene TRBV28; 10 bases are shared with TRBD2. The germline gives CDR1 MDHEN, CDR2 SYDVKM. The CDR3 has 14 residues. V was clipped by 8 bases and J by 9 bases; unmatched bases: 10. The CDR3 loop reads CASRGSGRVGEQFF. The CDR3, as DNA: TGTGCCAGCCGGGGGAGCGGGAGGGTTGGTGAGCAGTTCTTC.

The CDR3 spells CASSLQGANTGELFF. CDR3 nucleotides: TGTGCCAGCAGTCTACAGGGAGCGAACACCGGGGAGCTGTTTTTT. The V gene is TRBV28, the J gene TRBJ2-2; possibly TRBD1 for D (6 bases). The CDR3 totals 15 residues. Trimming pared 5 bases from V and 0 bases from J, leaving 10 bases between. Per germline, CDR1 MDHEN and CDR2 SYDVKM. Full variable domain (outside the CDR3, taken from reference TRBV28 and TRBJ2-2): DVKVTQSSRYLVKRTGEKVFLECVQDMDHENMFWYRQDPGLGLRLIYFSYDVKMKEKGDIPEGYSVSREKKERFSLILESASTNQTSMYLCASSLQGANTGELFFGEGSRLTVL.

The chain uses TRBV5-1 and TRBJ1-4; D is undetermined. The CDR3 extends over 14 amino acids. V dropped 0 bases and J dropped 4 bases, with 7 bases sitting between them. Germline lookup yields CDR1 SGHRS and CDR2 YFSETQ. The CDR3 reads CASSLAGNNEKLFF. CDR3 sequence (DNA): TGCGCCAGCAGCTTGGCAGGCAATAATGAAAAACTGTTTTTT. The full variable domain, completed using reference TRBV5-1 and TRBJ1-4, is KAGVTQTPRYLIKTRGQQVTLSCSPISGHRSVSWYQQTPGQGLQFLFEYFSETQRNKGNFPGRFSGRQFSNSRSEMNVSTLELGDSALYLCASSLAGNNEKLFFGSGTQLSVL.

V usage is TRBV5-6 and J usage is TRBJ2-1, with 8 bases identical to TRBD2. The CDR3 is 16 residues long. The germline CDR1 and CDR2 sequences are SGHDT and YYEEEE. V trimming: 0 bases; J trimming: 1 base; junction bases outside the gene matches: 3. The DNA for the CDR3 is TGTGCCAGCAGCTTGGACGCGGGAGGTTCCTACAATGAGCAGTTCTTC. This sequence encodes CASSLDAGGSYNEQFF. Combining the CDR3 with reference TRBV5-6 and TRBJ2-1 gives the whole variable domain DAGVTQSPTHLIKTRGQQVTLRCSPKSGHDTVSWYQQALGQGPQFIFQYYEEEERQRGNFPDRFSGHQFPNYSSELNVNALLLGDSALYLCASSLDAGGSYNEQFFGPGTRLTVL.

The DNA for the CDR3 is TGTGCCAGTACCCCAGGGGGCAACGAAAAACTGTTTTTT. The encoded protein is CASTPGGNEKLFF. V gene TRBV19 combines with J gene TRBJ1-4; TRBD1 matches at 8 bases. CDR3 length: 13 amino acids. Losses at the gene ends were 7 bases for V and 8 bases for J; bases not matched to a gene: 6. In germline, CDR1 is LNHDA, CDR2 SQIVND (reference sequence).

This chain uses TRBV9 with TRBJ2-2; 16 bases line up with TRBD2. CDR3 length equals 18 residues. After removal of 0 bases from V and 6 bases from J, the junction contained 5 bases not matched to a gene. From germline, CDR1 is SGDLS and CDR2 YYNGEE. This chain's CDR3 is CASSVAGLAGGPAGELFF. The CDR3 bases are TGTGCCAGCAGCGTAGCGGGACTAGCGGGAGGGCCGGCCGGGGAGCTGTTTTTT. Drawing the rest from reference TRBV9 and TRBJ2-2, the complete variable domain is DSGVTQTPKHLITATGQRVTLRCSPRSGDLSVYWYQQSLDQGLQFLIQYYNGEERAKGNILERFSAQQFPDLHSELNLSSLELGDSALYFCASSVAGLAGGPAGELFFGEGSRLTVL.

V gene TRBV2 combines with J gene TRBJ2-7, with 8 nucleotides matching TRBD2. Germline-derived CDR1 and CDR2 are SNHLY and FYNNEI. Trimming removed 3 bases from V and 4 bases from J; junction bases left unmatched: 5. CDR3 length equals 14 residues. CDR3 DNA sequence: TGTGCCAGCAGTGACACTAGCGGCTTATACGAGCAGTACTTC. This translates into CASSDTSGLYEQYF.

J is TRBJ1-2 and V is TRBV5-4; 9 nucleotides match TRBD1. V dropped 3 bases and J dropped 7; count of bases not matched to a gene: 13. Germline-derived CDR1 and CDR2 are SGHNT and YYREEE (reference sequence). The CDR3 length is 16 residues. CDR3 region: CASSSGGTGFLGGYTF. CDR3 coding DNA: TGTGCCAGCAGCTCGGGAGGGACAGGGTTTCTTGGTGGCTACACCTTC. Combining the CDR3 with reference TRBV5-4 and TRBJ1-2 gives the whole variable domain ETGVTQSPTHLIKTRGQQVTLRCSSQSGHNTVSWYQQALGQGPQFIFQYYREEENGRGNFPPRFSGLQFPNYSSELNVNALELDDSALYLCASSSGGTGFLGGYTFGSGTRLTVV.

This chain joins TRBV5-1 and TRBJ2-2, with 7 bases lining up with TRBD1. With 4 bases clipped from V and 7 bases from J, the junction kept 16 bases outside the gene matches. The CDR3 is 17 residues long. Germline-derived CDR1 and CDR2 are SGHRS and YFSETQ. The DNA for the CDR3 is TGCGCCAGCAGCCCCGTCTCTGGGACAGTAATCTTCGGGGAGCTGTTTTTT. This gives the protein CASSPVSGTVIFGELFF.

This clone was seen once. The chain has TRBV27 and TRBJ1-2; no clear D. CDR3 length: 18 residues. Between the trimmed V and J ends, which lost 1 base and 2 bases, there was a span of 20 bases. The germline V gene encodes CDR1 MNHEY and CDR2 SMNVEV (reference sequence). The CDR3, as DNA: TGTGCCAGCAGTTTATATGGCACCAGTAGGAGCACCAACTATGGCTACACCTTC. Residues: CASSLYGTSRSTNYGYTF.

V gene TRBV27 combines with J gene TRBJ1-5; 7 nucleotides match TRBD1. This CDR3 has 16 residues. Germline values: CDR1 MNHEY, CDR2 SMNVEV (reference sequence). V lost 5 bases and J lost 3; bases outside the gene matches: 10. This CDR3 is CASSPKGDRLNQPQHF. The CDR3 DNA reads as TGTGCCAGCAGTCCTAAGGGGGACAGACTCAATCAGCCCCAGCATTTT.

The rearrangement uses TRBV4-2 and TRBJ2-5; D gene unclear. Germline CDR1 is LGHNA and CDR2 is YNFKEQ. This CDR3 has 13 residues. V was pared by 3 bases and J by 2 bases, with 7 bases between. The CDR3 reads CASSQYTQETQYF. For the CDR3, the DNA is TGTGCCAGCAGCCAGTACACACAAGAGACCCAGTACTTC.

This clone has a single count. The chain has TRBV9 and TRBJ2-7, with TRBD1 matching over 8 bases. After removal of 0 bases from V and 7 bases from J, the junction contained 15 bases not matched to a gene. Germline CDR1 and CDR2: SGDLS and YYNGEE. The CDR3 runs 17 residues. The CDR3 DNA follows: TGTGCCAGCAGCGTAGGGATCAGACAGGGGATGCAGGGGGAGCAGTACTTC. Translating it yields CASSVGIRQGMQGEQYF.

The rearrangement joins TRBV5-4 to TRBJ1-4, with D possibly being TRBD1 (6 bases). The V gene's germline CDR1 is SGHNT and CDR2 YYREEE (reference sequence). Trimming took 0 bases from V and 5 from J, leaving 14 bases between them. The CDR3 contains 16 residues. This chain's CDR3 is CASSLALGRGNEKLFF. The CDR3 nucleotides are TGTGCCAGCAGCTTGGCCTTGGGCAGGGGAAATGAAAAACTGTTTTTT.

The V gene is TRBV5-4, the J gene TRBJ2-1; 9 nucleotides match TRBD1. The CDR3 sequence is 18 residues long. Germline V gives CDR1 SGHNT, CDR2 YYREEE (reference sequence). Trimming cost V 0 bases and J 0 bases; bases outside gene matches: 7. CDR3 sequence reads: CASSLAGTGLSSYNEQFF. For the CDR3, the DNA is TGTGCCAGCAGCTTGGCAGGGACAGGGTTGAGCTCCTACAATGAGCAGTTCTTC.

The J gene is TRBJ2-1, the V gene TRBV9; weak D call: TRBD1 (5 bases). Trimming shortened V by 4 bases and J by 4 bases, and 12 bases separated the two germline ends. Germline values: CDR1 SGDLS, CDR2 YYNGEE. The CDR3 sequence is 14 residues long. CDR3: CASSPQGFYNEQFF. In DNA, the CDR3 is TGTGCCAGCAGCCCCCAGGGTTTTTACAATGAGCAGTTCTTC.

The chain uses TRBV5-4 and TRBJ1-1, with D unresolved. V was pared by 1 base and J by 7 bases, with 8 bases between. The CDR3 has 12 residues. The germline V gene encodes CDR1 SGHNT and CDR2 YYREEE (reference sequence). This chain's CDR3 is CASSLSGSEAFF. CDR3 in DNA: TGTGCCAGCAGCTTGTCCGGGAGTGAAGCTTTCTTT. The full variable domain, in which reference TRBV5-4 and TRBJ1-1 provide the parts outside the CDR3, is ETGVTQSPTHLIKTRGQQVTLRCSSQSGHNTVSWYQQALGQGPQFIFQYYREEENGRGNFPPRFSGLQFPNYSSELNVNALELDDSALYLCASSLSGSEAFFGQGTRLTVV.

V gene TRBV28 combines with J gene TRBJ1-2; TRBD1 matches 7 bases. Looked up from germline, CDR1 is MDHEN and CDR2 is SYDVKM. CDR3 size: 13 residues. The J segment lost 2 bases and the V segment lost 10 bases, leaving 7 bases of the junction unmatched. DNA for the CDR3: TGTGCCACCCTAGACAGGGCGAACTATGGCTACACCTTC. It yields the protein CATLDRANYGYTF.

The chain has TRBV5-6 and TRBJ2-5; 7 bases line up with TRBD2. Germline CDR1 SGHDT, CDR2 YYEEEE. After removal of 3 bases from V and 2 bases from J, the junction contained 13 bases not matched to a gene. The CDR3 sequence is 17 residues long. CDR3 residues: CASSSGGLAARQETQYF. The CDR3 DNA reads TGTGCCAGCAGCTCTGGTGGGCTAGCGGCCCGACAAGAGACCCAGTACTTC. The full variable domain, its missing parts supplied by reference TRBV5-6 and TRBJ2-5, is DAGVTQSPTHLIKTRGQQVTLRCSPKSGHDTVSWYQQALGQGPQFIFQYYEEEERQRGNFPDRFSGHQFPNYSSELNVNALLLGDSALYLCASSSGGLAARQETQYFGPGTRLLVL.

The chain recombines TRBV5-1 with TRBJ2-1; the D is unclear. CDR1 SGHRS and CDR2 YFSETQ come from the germline V gene. This CDR3 contains 15 residues. The V end lost 5 bases, the J end lost 0 bases, and 12 bases lay between the germline ends. CDR3 region: CASRSYTSSYNEQFF. As DNA, the CDR3 is TGCGCCAGCAGGTCTTATACGAGCTCCTACAATGAGCAGTTCTTC. Using reference TRBV5-1 and TRBJ2-1 for the parts outside the CDR3, the full variable domain is KAGVTQTPRYLIKTRGQQVTLSCSPISGHRSVSWYQQTPGQGLQFLFEYFSETQRNKGNFPGRFSGRQFSNSRSEMNVSTLELGDSALYLCASRSYTSSYNEQFFGPGTRLTVL.

The chain uses TRBV5-4 and TRBJ1-1; 10 positions match TRBD1. Germline CDR1 and CDR2: SGHNT and YYREEE (reference sequence). The V gene end was trimmed by 4 bases and the J gene end by 4 bases; junction bases not matched to a gene: 4. This CDR3 contains 14 residues. CDR3 sequence: CASSARDRGTEAFF. In DNA, the CDR3 is TGTGCCAGCAGCGCCCGGGACAGGGGCACTGAAGCTTTCTTT.

The chain recombines TRBV5-1 with TRBJ1-1, with 7 bases aligning to TRBD1. The germline V gene encodes CDR1 SGHRS and CDR2 YFSETQ. With V trimmed by 4 bases and J by 4 bases, 10 bases remained unmatched. The CDR3 is 15 residues long. The CDR3 nucleotides are TGCGCCAGCAGCATACAACCAGGGGGAGGCACTGAAGCTTTCTTT. Residues: CASSIQPGGGTEAFF.

The chain combines TRBV28 with TRBJ1-1; the match to TRBD1 covers 7 bases. Trimming cost V 6 bases and J 1 base; bases outside gene matches: 11. Germline-derived CDR1 and CDR2 are MDHEN and SYDVKM. The CDR3 spans 16 residues. The CDR3: CASSSLTGLWNTEAFF. In DNA, the CDR3 is TGTGCCAGCAGCTCCTTGACAGGGTTGTGGAACACTGAAGCTTTCTTT.